The subject of this entry is one TCR beta chain. The authors produced TCR alpha and TCR beta cDNA libraries with sample barcodes and UMIs by 5'RACE using constant-segment primers. TCRdb independently ran MiXCR on the 5' RACE reads; one entry per CDR3 protein. Of 310,000 or so distinct CDR3 sequences listed, approximately 16% were seen once; the top ten hold around a fifth. These data are taken from a study of T-cell memory formation after mild COVID-19. The CDR3 loop spans 13 amino acids. From germline, CDR1 is MGHRA and CDR2 YSYEKL. Trimming took 3 bases from V and 3 from J, leaving 8 bases between them.

J is TRBJ1-1 and V is TRBV4-1; D unresolved. The material sequenced was PBMCs or a T cell subset sorted from them (not recorded which). The clonotype originates from a man aged 18 to 35 who had mild COVID-19 (a few samples of this study predate the infection). Cell type and time point are not known. CDR3: CASSQWEHTEAFF. The DNA for the CDR3 is TGCGCCAGCAGCCAGTGGGAGCACACTGAAGCTTTCTTT.